This entry describes one T cell receptor (beta chain). Its matching antigen is unknown. The V gene's germline CDR1 is KGHSH and CDR2 LQKENI. This CDR3 is built from 14 residues. V lost 3 bases to trimming and J lost 9 bases, with 15 bases between them. Measured with immunoSEQ multiplex PCR; TCRdb has only the in-frame clones, and not every one. The repertoire consists of fewer than 200,000 clones, with under 95% occurring once and the leading ten covering about 0.31%. The sample comes from a study of OX40 agonist ivuxolimab in advanced cancers. The overall study: Subjects had a mean age of roughly 60 years, with a range of about 20 to 85; just over 80% were male. General study points: Relative to CD4+ cells, CD8+ T cells on average had more expanded clones.

This TCR was recovered from an adult with an advanced solid tumor such as melanoma, head and neck, liver or kidney cancer. The sequencing used CD4+ or CD8+ T cells sorted from blood, collected in a trial of the OX40 agonist ivuxolimab. The V and J genes are TRBV18 and TRBJ2-1, with D maybe TRBD1 (7 bases). As DNA, the CDR3 is TGTGCCAGCTCACCCACGCAGGGGGGCGGTGAGCAGTTCTTC. Translation: CASSPTQGGGEQFF.